Following are 24 T cell receptor beta chains from one sample sequenced in a study of cytomegalovirus exposure and HLA in healthy donors. The PCR made use of 60 Vbeta and 13 Jbeta primers. The assay was immunoSEQ multiplex PCR, and TCRdb's table has in-frame clones only and misses some. Among some 200,000 clones listed, approximately 11% were seen once. Source material: PBMCs. All receptors derive from a man aged 45-65 years in good health and CMV-seropositive.

The table lists this clone with a few counts. The chain is built from TRBV30 and TRBJ2-2; D might be TRBD1 (5 bases). The V gene lost 5 bases and the J gene lost 1 base, with 5 bases spanning the gap. Looked up from germline, CDR1 is GTSNPN and CDR2 is SVGIG (reference sequence). The CDR3 contains 12 residues. The CDR3 DNA sequence: TGTGCCTGGCAGGGGAACACCGGGGAGCTGTTTTTT. It translates to CAWQGNTGELFF.

The chain couples TRBV5-1 to TRBJ2-5, with 8 nucleotides matching TRBD2. The CDR3 runs to 13 residues. Per germline, CDR1 SGHRS and CDR2 YFSETQ. The J segment lost 5 bases and the V segment lost 4 bases, leaving 4 bases of the junction unmatched. For the CDR3, the DNA is TGCGCCAGCAGCCCGGGGGGGCTGGAGACCCAGTACTTC. This sequence encodes CASSPGGLETQYF.

The V gene is TRBV27, the J gene TRBJ1-5, with a possible D match to TRBD1 (6 bases). Trimming took 3 bases from V and 10 from J, leaving 16 bases between them. Looked up from germline, CDR1 is MNHEY and CDR2 is SMNVEV (reference sequence). The CDR3 covers 14 residues. CDR3 protein: CASSFPTGPHPQHF. The DNA of the CDR3 is TGTGCCAGCAGTTTCCCGACAGGCCCCCATCCCCAGCATTTT.

V gene TRBV28 combines with J gene TRBJ1-2; D may be TRBD1 (5 bases). The CDR3 length is 14 residues. Germline assignment: CDR1 MDHEN and CDR2 SYDVKM. V dropped 3 bases and J dropped 4 bases, with 12 bases sitting between them. The CDR3 sequence is CASSFSGLIYGYTF. In DNA form, the CDR3 reads TGTGCCAGCAGTTTTTCAGGGCTGATCTATGGCTACACCTTC.

CDR3 bases: TGTGCCAGCAGCTTAGTAAGAGGGGCGGGGGGGACTGGTACGCAGTATTTT. It is translated as CASSLVRGAGGTGTQYF. V usage is TRBV7-3 and J usage is TRBJ2-3, with 9 bases lining up with TRBD2. The CDR3 sequence is 17 residues long. Germline trimming cut 2 bases from V and 8 bases from J; bases unmatched to any gene: 14. CDR1 and CDR2 from the germline V gene are SGHTA and FQGTGA.

The chain links TRBV19 to TRBJ1-1; 11 bases are shared with TRBD1. V lost 6 bases and J lost 4; bases outside the gene matches: 7. This CDR3 has 15 amino acids. Germline CDR1 LNHDA, CDR2 SQIVND (reference sequence). The DNA of the CDR3 is TGTGCCAGTAGACCCCTGGACAGGGGGCTCACTGAAGCTTTCTTT. It encodes CASRPLDRGLTEAFF.

The chain recombines TRBV5-4 with TRBJ2-1; D possibly corresponds to TRBD2 (7 bases). In germline, CDR1 is SGHNT, CDR2 YYREEE (reference sequence). CDR3 length: 15 amino acids. The V and J ends lost 0 bases and 5 bases respectively, with 12 bases between them. The CDR3 sequence is CASSLVGGPNNEQFF. In nucleotides, the CDR3 is TGTGCCAGCAGCTTGGTCGGGGGGCCTAACAATGAGCAGTTCTTC.

The sample holds a few counts of this clone. The chain couples TRBV10-3 to TRBJ1-3; D ambiguous. This CDR3 has 17 residues. Germline-derived CDR1 and CDR2 are ENHRY and SYGVKD. The V gene lost 2 bases and the J gene lost 0 bases, with 14 bases spanning the gap. CDR3 loop: CAISEIQAPSSGNTIYF. CDR3 in DNA: TGTGCCATCAGTGAGATCCAGGCCCCGAGCTCTGGAAACACCATATATTTT.

This clone was picked up a small number of times. The chain recombines TRBV27 with TRBJ1-1; D is undetermined. Germline CDR1 reads MNHEY; CDR2 reads SMNVEV (reference sequence). V was trimmed by 8 bases and J by 1 base, leaving 14 bases between them. This CDR3 spans 14 amino acids. The CDR3: CASRRGLGNTEAFF. The DNA of the CDR3 is TGTGCCAGCCGTCGAGGGTTAGGGAACACTGAAGCTTTCTTT.

This clone was detected only a few times. V usage is TRBV10-2 and J usage is TRBJ2-5, with TRBD2 matching over 12 bases. The germline V gene encodes CDR1 WSHSY and CDR2 SAAADI. V was clipped by 6 bases and J by 4 bases; unmatched bases: 6. CDR3 length equals 15 residues. CDR3 coding DNA: TGCGCCAGCAGACCACTAGCGGGGGGTGGAGAGACCCAGTACTTC. As protein: CASRPLAGGGETQYF.

V usage is TRBV10-3 and J usage is TRBJ2-3; 7 nucleotides align to TRBD1. Germline CDR1 ENHRY, CDR2 SYGVKD. Trimming took 3 bases from V and 5 from J; bases not matched to a gene: 11. The CDR3 spans 16 residues. This chain's CDR3 is CAISERKGAAGDTQYF. In nucleotides, the CDR3 is TGTGCCATCAGTGAAAGGAAGGGGGCCGCCGGAGATACGCAGTATTTT.

There are a few counts of this clone. The genes are TRBV4-3 and TRBJ1-2, with TRBD1 matching over 7 bases. The germline CDR1 and CDR2 sequences are LGHNA and YSLEER. V trimming: 4 bases; J trimming: 6 bases; junction bases outside the gene matches: 11. The CDR3 extends over 15 amino acids. The CDR3, as DNA: TGCGCCAGCAGCCCGACAGGGTGGGAAAAGGATGGCTACACCTTC. Translating it yields CASSPTGWEKDGYTF.

The chain has TRBV13 and TRBJ1-4; possible D gene TRBD1, 6 bases. Germline V CDR1 and CDR2: PRHDT, FYEKMQ (reference sequence). The CDR3 consists of 12 residues. With 5 bases removed from V and 8 bases from J, the gap between germline ends came to 9 bases. CDR3 loop: CASSPQGEKLFF. The CDR3 coding sequence is TGTGCCAGCAGCCCCCAGGGGGAAAAACTGTTTTTT.

This clone was counted only a few times. The CDR3 coding sequence is TGCGCCAGCAGGGTCACGGGAGCAACTAATGAAAAACTGTTTTTT. Translating it yields CASRVTGATNEKLFF. V usage is TRBV5-1 and J usage is TRBJ1-4, with D unresolved. Germline V gives CDR1 SGHRS, CDR2 YFSETQ. The CDR3 consists of 15 residues. Trimming removed 5 bases at V and 0 bases at J, with 11 bases between.

The chain links TRBV6-4 to TRBJ1-6, with TRBD1 as a possible D gene (5 bases). Per the germline V gene, CDR1 is MRHNA and CDR2 is SNTAGT. Trimming stripped 8 bases from V and 6 bases from J, with 11 bases between. This CDR3 has 13 residues. CDR3 protein: CASGDRANSPLHF. The DNA of the CDR3 is TGTGCCAGCGGCGACAGAGCTAATTCACCCCTCCACTTT.

The chain combines TRBV19 with TRBJ1-5; a weak D match, TRBD1 (6 bases). CDR1 and CDR2 from the germline V gene are LNHDA and SQIVND (reference sequence). V gave up 10 bases and J gave up 0 bases, with 13 bases separating them. The length of the CDR3 is 14 residues. In DNA form, the CDR3 reads TGTGCCACCGCGGCCAGGGGTAGCAATCAGCCCCAGCATTTT. As protein: CATAARGSNQPQHF.

This clone has just a few counts. CDR3 coding DNA: TGCGCCAGCAGCCAATCTCATACCGGGACAGGGGCGGTTGCTTTCTTT. Its translation is CASSQSHTGTGAVAFF. V gene TRBV4-3 combines with J gene TRBJ1-1; TRBD1 agrees at 10 bases. Germline V gene lookup returns CDR1 LGHNA and CDR2 YSLEER. Trimming removed 2 bases from V and 11 bases from J; junction bases left unmatched: 14. The CDR3 totals 16 residues.

The V and J genes are TRBV13 and TRBJ2-1, with TRBD2 matching 8 bases. V lost 2 bases to trimming and J lost 5 bases; unmatched junction nucleotides: 5. The CDR3 totals 15 residues. Looked up from germline, CDR1 is PRHDT and CDR2 is FYEKMQ (reference sequence). CDR3 sequence: CASSLSGLAHNEQFF. The CDR3 nucleotides read TGTGCCAGCAGCTTAAGCGGACTAGCCCACAATGAGCAGTTCTTC.

This chain links TRBV7-9 with TRBJ1-4; 9 nucleotides agree with TRBD1. Germline assignment: CDR1 SEHNR and CDR2 FQNEAQ (reference sequence). The V and J ends lost 5 bases and 6 bases, in that order; junction bases with no gene match: 7. The CDR3 contains 15 residues. Written as DNA, the CDR3 is TGTGCCAGCAGCACCGGGACAGGGTGGGATGAAAAACTGTTTTTT. Its protein product is CASSTGTGWDEKLFF.

This clone showed up just a few times. V usage is TRBV5-1 and J usage is TRBJ2-7; 7 nucleotides match TRBD1. Trimming took 0 bases from V and 7 from J; bases not matched to a gene: 13. The germline V gene encodes CDR1 SGHRS and CDR2 YFSETQ. The CDR3 sequence is 16 residues long. The DNA of the CDR3 is TGCGCCAGCAGCTTGGAACCGCCGGGACAGACTCAAGAGCAGTACTTC. It codes for CASSLEPPGQTQEQYF.

This clone has more than one count but fewer than ten. CDR3 region: CASSGGGQGATEAFF. CDR3 DNA sequence: TGTGCCAGCAGCGGGGGGGGACAGGGGGCGACTGAAGCTTTCTTT. This rearrangement joins TRBV9 to TRBJ1-1; 12 bases are a match to TRBD1. The CDR3 is 15 residues long. The V segment lost 3 bases and the J segment 5 bases; nucleotides outside the gene matches: 5. Germline V gene lookup returns CDR1 SGDLS and CDR2 YYNGEE. The whole variable domain, remainder taken from reference TRBV9 and TRBJ1-1, is DSGVTQTPKHLITATGQRVTLRCSPRSGDLSVYWYQQSLDQGLQFLIQYYNGEERAKGNILERFSAQQFPDLHSELNLSSLELGDSALYFCASSGGGQGATEAFFGQGTRLTVV.

The chain has TRBV7-2 and TRBJ2-4; D uncertain. Trimming took 2 bases from V and 0 from J, leaving 11 bases between them. The CDR3 loop spans 16 amino acids. The V gene's germline CDR1 is SGHTA and CDR2 FQGNSA. Here the CDR3 reads CASSLSIAQAKNIQYF. In DNA, the CDR3 is TGTGCCAGCAGCTTAAGTATAGCTCAAGCCAAAAACATTCAGTACTTC.

The table lists this clone with a few counts. The chain recombines TRBV7-6 with TRBJ2-2, with a possible D match to TRBD2 (6 bases). The CDR3 runs 17 residues. Per germline, CDR1 SGHVS and CDR2 FNYEAQ. The germline V and J ends were trimmed by 3 bases and 1 base, with 15 bases remaining between them. Here the CDR3 DNA reads TGTGCCAGCAGCTTTTCTACCGACGGGGGGAACACCGGGGAGCTGTTTTTT. Protein: CASSFSTDGGNTGELFF.

This clone was recorded a few times. The V and J genes are TRBV15 and TRBJ1-5; D gene unclear. CDR1 and CDR2 from the germline V gene are LNHNV and YYDKDF (reference sequence). V shed 3 bases and J shed 4 bases, with 4 bases lying between them. The CDR3 loop spans 12 amino acids. The CDR3 loop reads CATSSHNQPQHF. The CDR3, as DNA: TGTGCCACCAGCAGTCATAATCAGCCCCAGCATTTT. Full variable domain (missing parts from reference TRBV15 and TRBJ1-5): DAMVIQNPRYQVTQFGKPVTLSCSQTLNHNVMYWYQQKSSQAPKLLFHYYDKDFNNEADTPDNFQSRRPNTSFCFLDIRSPGLGDTAMYLCATSSHNQPQHFGDGTRLSIL.